The sequence of this TCR beta chain was determined in a study of blood T cell repertoires in COVID-19. Study context: Some COVID-19 samples were acute and others convalescent; all came from the United States, Italy and Spain. T cells, B-cell-depleted T cells, or PBMCs provided the cDNA or gDNA that served as material.

This clone was counted once. In germline, CDR1 is LNHDA, CDR2 SQIVND (reference sequence). V was clipped by 1 base and J by 6 bases, with 7 bases between them. This CDR3 contains 12 residues. Study processing details: How many nucleated cells were present was estimated from reference gene primer amplification. The method was immunoSEQ multiplex PCR; TCRdb's version includes in-frame clones alone and lacks a portion of them. That table furnishes V, J and clone size, whereas the DNA furnished D and trimming. The sample holds roughly 150,000 clones; roughly 87% are singletons and the top ten take 5%. The V and J genes are TRBV19 and TRBJ2-7; tentative D call: TRBD2 (6 bases). The receptor's source is a human donor in a cohort sampled during active COVID-19. The specimen was peripheral blood. CDR3 region: CASSIAEGEQYF. Here the CDR3 DNA reads TGTGCCAGTAGTATAGCGGAGGGCGAGCAGTACTTC.